Following are 8 T cell receptor beta chains from one sample sequenced in a study of brain T cells in children with intractable seizures. Repertoires were generated with immunoSEQ multiplex PCR, while TCRdb's copy carries only in-frame clones and drops some. The profile shows around 80,000 clones, around nine tenths of them singletons. The specimen was peripheral blood, collected at surgery. These receptors all stem from a girl aged 2-10 years with Rasmussen encephalitis and intractable seizures.

This rearrangement joins TRBV3-1 (or the pseudogene TRBV3-2) to TRBJ2-3; D remains ambiguous. The germline V gene encodes CDR1 LGHDT and CDR2 YNNKEL (reference sequence). The CDR3 covers 16 residues. V was cut by 4 bases and J by 0 bases, with 14 bases left in between. The CDR3: CASSPDLLTSTDTQYF. Here the CDR3 DNA reads TGTGCCAGCAGCCCCGACCTGTTAACTAGCACAGATACGCAGTATTTT.

This chain uses TRBV7-9 with TRBJ1-1; D possibly corresponds to TRBD1 (5 bases). Deletions cut 2 bases from V and 8 bases from J, with 9 bases between. The CDR3 covers 12 residues. From germline, CDR1 is SEHNR and CDR2 FQNEAQ (reference sequence). Here the CDR3 reads CASSLRGAEAFF. The CDR3 DNA sequence: TGTGCCAGCAGCTTAAGGGGCGCGGAAGCTTTCTTT. Based on the CDR3 plus reference TRBV7-9 and TRBJ1-1, the full variable domain is DTGVSQNPRHKITKRGQNVTFRCDPISEHNRLYWYRQTLGQGPEFLTYFQNEAQLEKSRLLSDRFSAERPKGSFSTLEIQRTEQGDSAMYLCASSLRGAEAFFGQGTRLTVV.

This rearrangement joins TRBV7-9 to TRBJ2-7, with D hard to call. The V end was cut by 5 bases, the J end by 3 bases, with 5 bases between. This CDR3 comprises 11 residues. Germline V gene data show CDR1 as SEHNR and CDR2 as FQNEAQ (reference sequence). The DNA for the CDR3 is TGTGCCAGCAGCCGAAACTACGAGCAGTACTTC. This gives the protein CASSRNYEQYF. Drawing the rest from reference TRBV7-9 and TRBJ2-7, the complete variable domain is DTGVSQNPRHKITKRGQNVTFRCDPISEHNRLYWYRQTLGQGPEFLTYFQNEAQLEKSRLLSDRFSAERPKGSFSTLEIQRTEQGDSAMYLCASSRNYEQYFGPGTRLTVT.

The chain has TRBV5-1 and TRBJ2-5; D is possibly TRBD1 (6 bases). The CDR3 sequence is 15 residues long. Trimming stripped 4 bases from V and 3 bases from J, with 16 bases between. Germline CDR1 is SGHRS and CDR2 is YFSETQ. The CDR3 DNA is TGCGCCAGCAGCCGCAATCCGGACAGAGAAGAGACCCAGTACTTC. Protein sequence: CASSRNPDREETQYF.

The chain has TRBV5-4 and TRBJ1-2; D is undetermined. With 0 bases removed from V and 5 bases from J, the gap between germline ends came to 8 bases. Germline values: CDR1 SGHNT, CDR2 YYREEE (reference sequence). The CDR3 extends over 13 amino acids. CDR3 amino acids: CASSLDQSYGYTF. CDR3 nucleotides: TGTGCCAGCAGCTTGGACCAGTCGTATGGCTACACCTTC.

The rearrangement links TRBV10-2 to TRBJ1-1; TRBD1 agrees at 7 bases. The CDR3 consists of 14 residues. V shed 6 bases and J 1 base; nucleotides not matched to a gene: 5. The germline CDR1 and CDR2 sequences are WSHSY and SAAADI. CDR3 bases: TGCGCCAGCAGAATGCCAGGGGGGAACACTGAAGCTTTCTTT. It codes for CASRMPGGNTEAFF.

The chain employs TRBV12-3 or TRBV12-4 and TRBJ2-1; no firm D call. This CDR3 is 13 amino acids long. Trimming cost V 1 base and J 10 bases, with 11 bases left between them. The CDR3 DNA reads TGTGCCAGCAGTTTAGGGGCCAGATGGGAGCAGTTCTTC. Translating gives CASSLGARWEQFF.

The V gene is TRBV5-1, the J gene TRBJ2-5; 8 bases line up with TRBD1. CDR3 length: 18 amino acids. Germline loops: CDR1 SGHRS, CDR2 YFSETQ. V was clipped by 3 bases and J by 2 bases; unmatched bases: 15. CDR3 residues: CASSSDRDLVTGQETQYF. As DNA, the CDR3 is TGCGCCAGCAGCTCGGACAGGGATTTAGTGACGGGGCAAGAGACCCAGTACTTC.